This T cell receptor (beta chain) was retrieved from a study of control samples from healthy donors and cancer patients. CDR1 is GTSNPN and CDR2 is SVGIG in the germline V gene (reference sequence). There are 14 residues in the CDR3. The V end was cut by 1 base, the J end by 2 bases, with 8 bases between. Using immunoSEQ multiplex PCR, the repertoire was profiled, and TCRdb retains in-frame clones only, with some absent. The sample contains 85,000 to 120,000 clones, about 90% of which appear only once. Sequenced sample: blood. This clonotype originated in a woman aged 18-29 years in good health. The J gene is TRBJ1-4, the V gene TRBV30; D is unresolved. The CDR3 coding sequence is TGTGCCTGGAGTGAGGGAACGACTAATGAAAAACTGTTTTTT. This translates into CAWSEGTTNEKLFF.